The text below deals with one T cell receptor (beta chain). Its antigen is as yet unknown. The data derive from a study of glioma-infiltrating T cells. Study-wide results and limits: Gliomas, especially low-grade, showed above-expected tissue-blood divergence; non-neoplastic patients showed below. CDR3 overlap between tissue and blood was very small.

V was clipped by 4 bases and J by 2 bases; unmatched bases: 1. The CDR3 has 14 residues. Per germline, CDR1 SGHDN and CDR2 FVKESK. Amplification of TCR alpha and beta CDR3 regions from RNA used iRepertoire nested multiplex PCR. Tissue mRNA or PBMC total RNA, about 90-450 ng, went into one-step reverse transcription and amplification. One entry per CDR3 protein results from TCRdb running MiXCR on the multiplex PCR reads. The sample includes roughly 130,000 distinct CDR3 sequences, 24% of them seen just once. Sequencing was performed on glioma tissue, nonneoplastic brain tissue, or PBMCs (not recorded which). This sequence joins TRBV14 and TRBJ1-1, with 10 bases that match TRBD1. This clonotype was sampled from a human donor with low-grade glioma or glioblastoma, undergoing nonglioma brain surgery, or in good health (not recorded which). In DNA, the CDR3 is TGTGCCAGCAGCCGGGACAGGGGAAACACTGAAGCTTTCTTT. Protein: CASSRDRGNTEAFF.